This is a list of T cell receptor beta chains from one sample in a study of naive and memory T cell subsets. TCRdb passed the UMI-ligation and nested PCR reads through MiXCR, listing each CDR3 protein once. Of 80,000 or so distinct CDR3 sequences in the sample, over 8.5% were seen once. Sequencing was performed on naive CD8+ T cells from blood. The receptors originated from a human donor in good health. CDR3s include the opening cysteine and the closing phenylalanine or tryptophan. The D gene is left open where the match is weak. Where a row states a size, it is once, few, many or the class of an expanded clone; other rows omit it.

>-|many|TRBJ2-2|17|TRBV20-1
CSVSGATGVGYTGELFF
TGCAGTGTCAGCGGGGCGACAGGGGTAGGATACACCGGGGAGCTGTTTTTT
>-|few|TRBJ1-1|15|TRBV4-2
CASSPEVQLNTEAFF
TGTGCCAGCAGTCCCGAGGTACAGTTGAACACTGAAGCTTTCTTT
>TRBD2|-|TRBJ2-3|16|TRBV7-9
CASSQTGTRDTDTQYF
TGTGCCAGCAGCCAGACCGGGACTAGGGACACAGATACGCAGTATTTT
>-|-|TRBJ2-1|17|TRBV7-9
CASSQRSTSGFRNEQFF
TGTGCCAGCAGCCAAAGGTCCACTAGTGGGTTTCGCAATGAGCAGTTCTTC
>-|-|TRBJ1-5|14|TRBV20-1
CSARDPDGDQPQHF
TGCAGTGCTAGAGATCCAGACGGCGATCAGCCCCAGCATTTT
>-|many|TRBJ2-7|14|TRBV4-2
CASSTRRGSYEQYF
TGTGCCAGCAGCACCCGGAGGGGCTCCTACGAGCAGTACTTC
>-|many|TRBJ2-2|15|TRBV5-1
CASSISGTNTGELFF
TGCGCCAGCAGCATCAGCGGGACAAACACCGGGGAGCTGTTTTTT
>-|-|TRBJ2-7|14|TRBV25-1
CASSERGRAHGQYF
TGTGCCAGCAGTGAAAGGGGGAGGGCCCATGGGCAGTACTTC
>-|many|TRBJ2-7|13|TRBV6-2/TRBV6-3
CASSPGESYEQYF
TGTGCCAGCAGTCCCGGGGAGAGCTACGAGCAGTACTTC
>-|-|TRBJ2-2|15|TRBV11-2
CASSFGRVGTGELFF
TGTGCCAGCAGCTTTGGCAGGGTTGGCACCGGGGAGCTGTTTTTT
>-|few|TRBJ2-7|14|TRBV9
CASSPSGSAGEQYF
TGTGCCAGCAGCCCCTCCGGATCGGCAGGTGAGCAGTACTTC
>-|few|TRBJ2-5|13|TRBV3-1
CASSQGLFETQYF
TGTGCCAGCAGCCAAGGGCTATTCGAGACCCAGTACTTC
>-|many|TRBJ2-1|14|TRBV20-1
CSARERDTYNEQFF
TGCAGTGCTAGAGAGAGGGACACTTACAATGAGCAGTTCTTC
>-|-|TRBJ2-4|16|TRBV6-5
CASSYSWELAKNIQYF
TGTGCCAGCAGTTACTCGTGGGAGCTAGCCAAAAACATTCAGTACTTC
>-|-|TRBJ2-2|16|TRBV12-3/TRBV12-4
CASSLSPYRDTGELFF
TGTGCCAGCAGTTTGAGTCCCTACAGGGACACCGGGGAGCTGTTTTTT
>-|few|TRBJ1-2|14|TRBV5-1
CASSLDRDNYGYTF
TGCGCCAGCAGCTTGGACAGGGATAACTATGGCTACACCTTC
>TRBD1|-|TRBJ2-2|18|TRBV23-1
CASGRNRDSQANTGELFF
TGCGCCAGCGGCAGAAACCGGGACAGCCAGGCGAACACCGGGGAGCTGTTTTTT